Each of the 11 T cell receptor beta chains below was sequenced from the same sample in a study of beta chain features in type 1 diabetes. Sequenced material consisted of expressed TCRB transcripts (all of the isolated RNA was reverse transcribed). Profiled with immunoSEQ multiplex PCR; TCRdb holds only in-frame clones, not every one. The sample consists of over 120,000 clones, about 10% of them appearing once. The specimen sequenced was naive CD4+ T cells from blood. These receptors all come from a young man in good health.

This rearrangement joins TRBV9 to TRBJ2-5; D is perhaps TRBD1 (6 bases). The ends were cut back, 4 bases at V and 4 bases at J, with 14 bases in the middle. The germline gives CDR1 SGDLS, CDR2 YYNGEE. This CDR3 region has 14 residues. CDR3: CASSPGDIGETQYF. CDR3 nucleotide sequence: TGTGCCAGCAGCCCCGGGGACATAGGAGAGACCCAGTACTTC.

This clone was detected ten times or more. The chain uses TRBV30 and TRBJ1-2; D is uncertain. This CDR3 is 12 amino acids long. Trimming took 3 bases from V and 5 from J, leaving 10 bases between them. CDR1 is GTSNPN, CDR2 SVGIG, per germline (reference sequence). The CDR3 is CAWSLISYGYTF. The CDR3 region has the DNA TGTGCCTGGAGCCTCATCAGTTATGGCTACACCTTC.

The chain recombines TRBV18 with TRBJ2-3; 14 positions match TRBD2. This CDR3 is 17 amino acids long. CDR1 and CDR2 (germline): KGHSH, LQKENI. Losses at the gene ends were 3 bases for V and 2 bases for J; bases not matched to a gene: 4. CDR3 nucleotides: TGTGCCAGCTCACCCCCGGGACTAGCGGGGGACACAGATACGCAGTATTTT. Protein: CASSPPGLAGDTDTQYF.

This clone was seen a few times. The chain uses TRBV7-2 and TRBJ2-5; possible D gene TRBD1, 6 bases. The CDR3 covers 15 residues. Trimming shortened V by 2 bases and J by 2 bases, and 12 bases separated the two germline ends. CDR1 is SGHTA, CDR2 FQGNSA, per germline. This chain's CDR3 is CASSLYRAEQETQYF. CDR3 DNA sequence: TGTGCCAGCAGCTTATACAGGGCAGAGCAAGAGACCCAGTACTTC.

The chain links TRBV19 to TRBJ2-5; 10 positions match TRBD2. V gave up 7 bases and J gave up 1 base; unmatched junction bases: 3. Per the germline V gene, CDR1 is LNHDA and CDR2 is SQIVND (reference sequence). This CDR3 comprises 14 residues. CDR3 loop: CASTERGGQETQYF. The DNA of the CDR3 is TGTGCCAGTACGGAGCGGGGGGGCCAAGAGACCCAGTACTTC.

This clone showed up many times. The gene calls are TRBV4-3 and TRBJ1-2, with no clear D. The CDR3 length is 14 residues. Trimming pared 0 bases from V and 2 bases from J, leaving 7 bases between. CDR1 and CDR2 from the germline V gene are LGHNA and YSLEER. CDR3 in DNA: TGCGCCAGCAGCCAAGAATACACAAACTATGGCTACACCTTC. This translates into CASSQEYTNYGYTF.

The chain combines TRBV6-5 with TRBJ2-1, with D maybe TRBD1 (6 bases). The V end was cut by 2 bases, the J end by 6 bases, with 17 bases between. CDR1 is MNHEY and CDR2 is SVGAGI in the germline V gene. This CDR3 comprises 16 residues. This CDR3 is CASSYVQGPPLNEQFF. CDR3 DNA sequence: TGTGCCAGCAGTTACGTACAGGGTCCCCCCCTCAATGAGCAGTTCTTC.

The chain carries TRBV7-3 and TRBJ2-1; 9 bases line up with TRBD2. This CDR3 has 15 residues. V shed 5 bases and J 6 bases; nucleotides not matched to a gene: 8. The V gene's germline CDR1 is SGHTA and CDR2 FQGTGA. CDR3 DNA sequence: TGTGCCAGCAGCGGGTTAGCGGGGGCCGTCAATGAGCAGTTCTTC. It encodes CASSGLAGAVNEQFF.

This clone was observed a few times. The V call is TRBV6-1, the J call TRBJ2-2; D gene uncertain. V dropped 1 base and J dropped 4 bases, with 13 bases sitting between them. The CDR3 runs to 16 residues. Germline V gene data show CDR1 as MNHNS and CDR2 as SASEGT. The chain's CDR3 is CASSEVGLRSTGELFF. CDR3 in DNA: TGTGCCAGCAGTGAAGTCGGGTTGAGGTCCACCGGGGAGCTGTTTTTT.

This clone was detected only a few times. The chain uses TRBV19 and TRBJ1-2, with D possibly matching TRBD1 (5 bases). The V gene's germline CDR1 is LNHDA and CDR2 SQIVND (reference sequence). This CDR3 region has 13 residues. V lost 5 bases and J lost 3, with 10 bases in between. DNA of the CDR3: TGTGCCAGTAGTGAGCGGGGCCACTATGGCTACACCTTC. Encoded protein: CASSERGHYGYTF.

This clone was seen a few times. The chain carries TRBV30 and TRBJ2-3; D is perhaps TRBD2 (5 bases). This CDR3 contains 11 residues. V lost 5 bases and J lost 5, with 8 bases in between. The germline V gene encodes CDR1 GTSNPN and CDR2 SVGIG (reference sequence). CDR3 bases: TGTGCCTGGGGCGAGGGAGATACGCAGTATTTT. Protein sequence: CAWGEGDTQYF.